These 5 T cell receptor beta chains came from one sample sequenced in a study of blood T cells in healthy people across ages. A sample-barcoded 5' primer and a J-beta primer mix were used in a second PCR of roughly 6 to 11 cycles. Each CDR3 protein gets one entry after TCRdb re-called the 5' RACE reads with MiXCR. The repertoire has over 1,200,000 distinct CDR3 sequences, approximately 59% of them found once; the top ten carry 6.5% to 8%. Sequences were obtained from blood. These receptors all come from a man aged 18 to 30 in good health.

This clonotype occurred once. The chain employs TRBV6-1 and TRBJ1-2; D is unresolved. The V end lost 4 bases, the J end lost 4 bases, and 13 bases lay between the germline ends. CDR1 MNHNS and CDR2 SASEGT come from the germline V gene. The CDR3 sequence is 14 residues long. CDR3 loop: CASSGWEPLYGYTF. CDR3 in DNA: TGTGCCAGCAGTGGATGGGAGCCCCTCTATGGCTACACCTTC.

The genes are TRBV27 and TRBJ2-3; D gene ambiguous. Trimming took off 9 bases at V and 1 base at J, with 17 bases between the two ends. Per germline, CDR1 MNHEY and CDR2 SMNVEV (reference sequence). This CDR3 has 15 residues. The CDR3: CARSHSVKRTDTQYF. CDR3 sequence (DNA): TGTGCCAGATCGCACAGCGTAAAACGCACAGATACGCAGTATTTT.

This clonotype is a singleton in its sample. The chain links TRBV10-2 to TRBJ2-1, with D unclear. The CDR3 consists of 13 residues. The germline V gene encodes CDR1 WSHSY and CDR2 SAAADI. Between the trimmed V and J ends, which lost 0 bases and 4 bases, there was a span of 4 bases. The CDR3 region has the DNA TGCGCCAGCAGTGAGTCTCTGTACAATGAGCAGTTCTTC. It yields the protein CASSESLYNEQFF.

This clonotype was detected only a few times. The J gene is TRBJ2-5, the V gene TRBV29-1; 8 bases line up with TRBD1. V shed 3 bases, J shed 4 bases, and the junction held 7 bases outside the gene matches. CDR3 length: 14 amino acids. Per the germline V gene, CDR1 is SQVTM and CDR2 is ANQGSEA. The CDR3 nucleotides read TGCAGCGTTGAGACAGGGGAGATAGGAGAGACCCAGTACTTC. This codes for CSVETGEIGETQYF.

This rearrangement joins TRBV6-2 or TRBV6-3 to TRBJ2-7, with D possibly being TRBD1 or TRBD2 (5 bases each). CDR3 length: 14 residues. V lost 5 bases and J lost 0, with 11 bases in between. CDR1 and CDR2 from the germline V gene are MNHEY and SVGEGT. CDR3 loop: CASSTGRSSYEQYF. In DNA, the CDR3 is TGTGCCAGCAGTACGGGACGGAGCTCCTACGAGCAGTACTTC.